This is a list of T cell receptor beta chains from one sample in a study of vaccination and CD4 T cells after COVID-19. TCRdb reanalysed the PCR reads using MiXCR and keeps one entry per CDR3 protein. The sample lists about 19,000 distinct CDR3 sequences; about 38% were seen once. Their cognate antigens are unknown. The material sequenced was cultured CD4+ T cells from blood. The receptor set was obtained from a human donor with COVID-19. Each CDR3 is given with its conserved first and last residue.

TRBJ1-1 | TRBV10-3 | CAIGLSNTEAFF
TRBJ1-1 | TRBV20-1 | CSAISRRVTEAFF
TRBJ2-5 | TRBV6-1 | CATRAAQETQYF
TRBJ1-2 | TRBV12-3/TRBV12-4 | CASSLPQGRGYTF
TRBJ1-2 | TRBV7-2 | CASSQDTGKGYTF
TRBJ1-3 | TRBV6-1 | CASSSGQGYGNTIYF
TRBJ2-7 | TRBV2 | CASRLTGSSYEQYF
TRBJ2-5 | TRBV6-5 | CASSYSRTGGYQETQYF
TRBJ2-3 | TRBV5-1 | CASSIGTSGGTDTQYF
TRBJ2-5 | TRBV2 | CASSEISGGAWETQYF
TRBJ2-1 | TRBV24-1 | CATSDSGTGDGEQFF
TRBJ2-3 | TRBV7-2 | CASSLDNQGPGYF
TRBJ2-7 | TRBV5-1 | CASSETTGHEQYF
TRBJ2-3 | TRBV20-1 | CSASPGDLTDTQYF
TRBJ2-7 | TRBV7-9 | CASRGQGGEQYF
TRBJ2-2 | TRBV28 | CASSEAPLGAGELFF
TRBJ2-3 | TRBV19 | CASSTLGSGDTQYF
TRBJ2-2 | TRBV12-3/TRBV12-4 | CASRTSGGAGELFF
TRBJ2-3 | TRBV28 | CASSGYRGLDTQYF
TRBJ2-2 | TRBV6-1 | CAARWPSGGSTGELFF
TRBJ2-3 | TRBV24-1 | CATSGTAGGRLTDTQYF
TRBJ1-2 | TRBV15 | CATSRDVGGGYGYTF
TRBJ1-3 | TRBV19 | CASSIGRGNGNTIYF
TRBJ1-2 | TRBV6-1 | CASSEGTGLAYTF
TRBJ1-1 | TRBV20-1 | CSAHGGAENTEAFF
TRBJ1-5 | TRBV2 | CASSDDRRSNQPQHF
TRBJ1-5 | TRBV28 | CASSPVGPQHF
TRBJ2-2 | TRBV5-4 | CASSYTSVSGELFF